These 10 T cell receptor beta chains were all obtained from the same sample, sequenced in a study of T cells in Graves' hyperthyroidism and ophthalmopathy. Researchers amplified the TCR beta CDR3 regions from RNA transcripts. A set of HTBI primers served as the primers for a first-round RT-PCR of the TCR CDR3. TCRdb used MiXCR to reprocess the multiplex PCR reads, holding one entry per CDR3 protein. The data show 450,000 to 700,000 distinct CDR3 sequences, roughly 50% seen once. The sequencing input was peripheral blood or thyroid tissue (not recorded which). All receptors derive from a woman younger than 30 with Graves' hyperthyroidism.

This clonotype was detected only once. This chain links TRBV10-2 with TRBJ1-2, with D uncertain. The CDR3 covers 11 residues. Germline V lookup: CDR1 WSHSY, CDR2 SAAADI. Trimming pared 8 bases from V and 6 bases from J, leaving 10 bases between. CDR3 in amino acids: CASATRDGYTF. The CDR3, as DNA: TGCGCCAGCGCGACAAGGGATGGCTACACCTTC.

This clonotype was observed once. The gene calls are TRBV3-1 and TRBJ2-7; 8 bases line up with TRBD1. Looked up from germline, CDR1 is LGHDT and CDR2 is YNNKEL (reference sequence). V shed 4 bases and J 1 base; nucleotides not matched to a gene: 6. CDR3 length equals 15 residues. The CDR3 reads CASSRRQGTSYEQYF. CDR3 in DNA: TGTGCCAGCAGCCGCCGACAGGGGACTTCCTACGAGCAGTACTTC.

This clonotype was counted at least ten times. The chain uses TRBV6-5 and TRBJ1-1, with TRBD1 matching 7 bases. Germline V CDR1 and CDR2: MNHEY, SVGAGI. Trimming cost V 11 bases and J 3 bases; bases outside gene matches: 9. The CDR3 has 13 residues. This chain's CDR3 is CADPDRVHTEAFF. CDR3 sequence (DNA): TGTGCCGACCCTGACAGGGTCCACACTGAAGCTTTCTTT.

In its sample, this clonotype was seen many times. This sequence joins TRBV7-8 and TRBJ2-7; 7 positions match TRBD1. The CDR3 loop spans 15 amino acids. The V gene's germline CDR1 is SGHVS and CDR2 FQNEAQ. V lost 6 bases, J lost 3 bases, and 11 bases stayed unmatched. CDR3 in amino acids: CASRSTGTVDYEQYF. The CDR3 nucleotides are TGTGCCAGCAGATCTACCGGGACAGTAGACTACGAGCAGTACTTC.

This clonotype has a count of ten or more. The chain is built from TRBV24-1 and TRBJ1-1, with a weak D call TRBD1 (5 bases). The V gene's germline CDR1 is KGHDR and CDR2 SFDVKD. V was clipped by 3 bases and J by 1 base, with 11 bases between them. The CDR3 loop spans 15 amino acids. CDR3 coding DNA: TGTGCCACCAGTGATGCGTCACAGGAGAACACTGAAGCTTTCTTT. This translates into CATSDASQENTEAFF.

The chain employs TRBV5-6 and TRBJ2-7, with 10 bases matching TRBD1. The CDR3 sequence is 13 residues long. Germline lookup yields CDR1 SGHDT and CDR2 YYEEEE. V lost 4 bases and J lost 6; bases outside the gene matches: 4. DNA of the CDR3: TGTGCCAGCAGCGAGACAGGGGGCTTCGAGCAGTACTTC. This codes for CASSETGGFEQYF.

The V call is TRBV29-1, the J call TRBJ2-7; 13 bases line up with TRBD2. CDR3 length equals 15 residues. Trimming cost V 0 bases and J 7 bases; bases outside gene matches: 6. Per the germline V gene, CDR1 is SQVTM and CDR2 is ANQGSEA. The CDR3 DNA reads as TGCAGCGTTGAAGAAGGACTAGCGGGAGCGGGGGAGCAGTACTTC. This translates into CSVEEGLAGAGEQYF.

This clonotype was counted at least ten times. The CDR3 bases are TGTGCCAGCCGCATTCTTCGGGACACCTACGAGCAGTACTTC. Protein product: CASRILRDTYEQYF. The chain carries TRBV27 and TRBJ2-7; the D gene is possibly TRBD1 (6 bases). From germline, CDR1 is MNHEY and CDR2 SMNVEV (reference sequence). The CDR3 runs to 14 residues. V lost 8 bases, J lost 2 bases, and 16 bases lay in between.

V and J are TRBV29-1 and TRBJ2-7; D is unclear. The V end was cut by 5 bases, the J end by 2 bases, with 10 bases between. CDR1 is SQVTM and CDR2 is ANQGSEA in the germline V gene. The CDR3 consists of 12 residues. The CDR3, as DNA: TGCAGCGTTTGGATAGGGACCTACGAGCAGTACTTC. Its translation: CSVWIGTYEQYF.

The rearrangement uses TRBV4-3 and TRBJ1-5, with a possible D match to TRBD1 (6 bases). This CDR3 is built from 15 residues. The germline V gene has CDR1 LGHNA and CDR2 YSLEER. Trimming took off 0 bases at V and 7 bases at J, with 13 bases between the two ends. CDR3 loop: CASSQDEGVAQPQHF. For the CDR3, the DNA is TGCGCCAGCAGCCAAGACGAGGGGGTTGCGCAGCCCCAGCATTTT.